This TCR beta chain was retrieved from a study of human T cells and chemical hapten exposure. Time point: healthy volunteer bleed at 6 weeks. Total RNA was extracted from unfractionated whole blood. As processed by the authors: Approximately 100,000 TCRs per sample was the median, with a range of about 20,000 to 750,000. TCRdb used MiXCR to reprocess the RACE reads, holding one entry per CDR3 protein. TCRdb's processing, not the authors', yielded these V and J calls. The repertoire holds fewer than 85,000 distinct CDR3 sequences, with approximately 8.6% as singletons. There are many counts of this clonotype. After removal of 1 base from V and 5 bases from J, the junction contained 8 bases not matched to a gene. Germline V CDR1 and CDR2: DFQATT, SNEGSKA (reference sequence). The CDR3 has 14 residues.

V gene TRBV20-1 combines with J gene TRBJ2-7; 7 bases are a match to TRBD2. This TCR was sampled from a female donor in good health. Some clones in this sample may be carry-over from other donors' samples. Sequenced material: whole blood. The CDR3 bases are TGCAGTGCTAGAGTTGCAGGGACTACGGACGAGCAGTACTTC. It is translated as CSARVAGTTDEQYF.